The clone carrying this T cell receptor beta chain was seen a few times. The entry originates in a study of T cells in Graves' hyperthyroidism and ophthalmopathy. Researchers amplified the TCR beta CDR3 regions from RNA transcripts. Researchers ran a first-round RT-PCR on the TCR CDR3 using the HTBI primer set. TCRdb reanalysed the multiplex PCR reads using MiXCR and keeps one entry per CDR3 protein. Among about 570,000 distinct CDR3 sequences, about 43% were seen once, and the ten largest hold roughly 20%. The CDR3 has 14 amino acids. The junction had 8 bases not matched to a gene; V was cut back by 7 bases and J by 5 bases. Germline V lookup: CDR1 ENHRY, CDR2 SYGVKD.

Source material: peripheral blood or thyroid tissue (not recorded which). The receptor comes from an adult woman with Graves' disease, either hyperthyroidism or ophthalmopathy (not recorded which). V gene TRBV10-3 combines with J gene TRBJ2-3; 8 bases are a match to TRBD2. CDR3 amino acids: CAITRGAGVDTQYF. The CDR3 DNA sequence: TGTGCCATCACGCGCGGAGCGGGAGTAGATACGCAGTATTTT.